The rows below give T cell receptor beta chains drawn from one sample of a study of blood T cell repertoires in COVID-19. The method was immunoSEQ multiplex PCR; TCRdb's version includes in-frame clones alone and lacks a portion of them. The sample includes more than 300,000 clones, about 87% of them seen just once. The source material was PBMCs or T cells enriched from blood (not recorded which). The source of these receptors is a middle-aged man in a cohort exposed to, infected with or recovered from COVID-19 (not recorded which). CDR3s include the opening cysteine and the closing phenylalanine or tryptophan. D genes are given only for firm matches. Some rows mark clone size as missing; the rest say once, few, many or name a class of expanded clone.

j_call clone_size d_call v_call cdr3_aa cdr3_nt
TRBJ2-7 . . TRBV5-4 CASSDRDSLTYEQYF TGTGCCAGCAGCGACCGGGACTCCCTCACCTACGAGCAGTACTTC
TRBJ2-7 . . TRBV29-1 CSVEETVRGEQYF TGCAGCGTTGAAGAGACAGTCAGGGGCGAGCAGTACTTC
TRBJ2-3 . . TRBV27 CASSSLEVTDTQYF TGTGCCAGCAGCTCATTGGAGGTAACGGATACGCAGTATTTT
TRBJ1-5 . TRBD1 TRBV7-2 CASSLDRDQPQHF TGTGCCAGCAGCCTAGACAGGGATCAGCCCCAGCATTTT
TRBJ2-2 . . TRBV7-9 CASRPRGPVTGELFF TGTGCCAGCAGGCCCCGAGGGCCGGTCACCGGGGAGCTGTTTTTT
TRBJ1-3 . . TRBV7-9 CASTLSGNTIYF TGTGCCAGCACCCTGTCTGGAAACACCATATATTTT
TRBJ2-4 . TRBD2 TRBV19 CASSIFGAGAGNIQYF TGTGCCAGTAGTATTTTCGGAGCGGGAGCAGGAAACATTCAGTACTTC
TRBJ2-5 . . TRBV10-1 CASSETTETQYF TGCGCCAGCAGTGAAACTACGGAGACCCAGTACTTC
TRBJ2-5 . . TRBV18 CASSAVTGETQYF TGTGCCAGCTCAGCCGTAACGGGAGAGACCCAGTACTTC
TRBJ2-3 . TRBD2 TRBV3-1/TRBV3-2 CASSHTGTSGGYTQYF TGTGCCAGCAGCCATACCGGGACTAGCGGGGGGTATACGCAGTATTTT
TRBJ2-1 . TRBD2 TRBV27 CASSTIAGGGYEQFF TGTGCCAGCAGTACGATAGCGGGAGGTGGCTATGAGCAGTTCTTC
TRBJ2-6 . TRBD2 TRBV29-1 CSVPLAGARGSGANVLTF TGCAGCGTTCCACTAGCGGGAGCCCGGGGCTCTGGGGCCAACGTCCTGACTTTC
TRBJ2-7 once TRBD1 TRBV2 CASSVDRETEQYF TGTGCCAGCAGTGTGGACAGGGAGACCGAGCAGTACTTC
TRBJ1-4 once TRBD1 TRBV7-9 CASCRDRKNEKLFF TGTGCCAGCTGCCGGGACAGGAAAAATGAAAAACTGTTTTTT
TRBJ1-4 . . TRBV9 CASSPRGKGEKLFF TGTGCCAGCAGCCCCAGAGGGAAAGGAGAAAAACTGTTTTTT
TRBJ2-1 . TRBD1 TRBV5-1 CASDLGQGANEQFF TGCGCCAGCGACCTGGGGCAGGGGGCCAATGAGCAGTTCTTC
TRBJ2-2 . . TRBV27 CASSLRRFTGELFF TGTGCCAGCAGTTTGAGGCGGTTCACCGGGGAGCTGTTTTTT
TRBJ1-5 . . TRBV19 CASSIVSGSNQPQHF TGTGCCAGTAGTATAGTCAGCGGGAGCAATCAGCCCCAGCATTTT
TRBJ1-3 once TRBD1 TRBV19 CASQHTGGSGNTIYF TGTGCCAGCCAACATACAGGGGGCTCTGGAAACACCATATATTTT
TRBJ1-5 . . TRBV18 CASSPGAEDQPQHF TGTGCCAGCTCACCAGGGGCTGAGGATCAGCCCCAGCATTTT
TRBJ2-5 . TRBD1 TRBV3-1/TRBV3-2 CASSPWTGGEETQYF TGTGCCAGCAGCCCCTGGACAGGGGGCGAAGAGACCCAGTACTTC
TRBJ1-1 . . TRBV29-1 CSVRLGGPGAFF TGCAGCGTCCGATTGGGGGGTCCGGGAGCTTTCTTT
TRBJ2-5 . TRBD2 TRBV7-9 CASRSSGSEETQYF TGTGCCAGCAGATCTAGCGGGAGTGAGGAGACCCAGTACTTC